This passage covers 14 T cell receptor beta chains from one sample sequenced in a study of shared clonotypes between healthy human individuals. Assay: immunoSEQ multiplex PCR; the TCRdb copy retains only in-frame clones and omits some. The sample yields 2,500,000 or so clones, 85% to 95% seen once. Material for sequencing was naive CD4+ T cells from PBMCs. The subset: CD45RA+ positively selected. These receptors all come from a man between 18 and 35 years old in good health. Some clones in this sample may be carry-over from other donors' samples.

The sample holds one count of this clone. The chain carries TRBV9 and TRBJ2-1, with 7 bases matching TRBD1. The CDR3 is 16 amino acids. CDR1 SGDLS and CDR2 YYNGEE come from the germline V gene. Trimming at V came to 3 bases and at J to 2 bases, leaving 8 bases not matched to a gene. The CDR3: CASSGQGGEAYNEQFF. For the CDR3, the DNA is TGTGCCAGCAGCGGACAAGGGGGCGAGGCCTACAATGAGCAGTTCTTC.

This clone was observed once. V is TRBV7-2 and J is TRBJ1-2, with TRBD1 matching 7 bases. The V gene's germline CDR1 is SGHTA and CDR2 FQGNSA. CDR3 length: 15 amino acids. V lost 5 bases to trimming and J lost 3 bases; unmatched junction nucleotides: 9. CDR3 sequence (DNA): TGTGCCAGCAGCACCCGACAGGGAACTGACTATGGCTACACCTTC. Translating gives CASSTRQGTDYGYTF. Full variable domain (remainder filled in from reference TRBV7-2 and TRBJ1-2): GAGVSQSPSNKVTEKGKDVELRCDPISGHTALYWYRQSLGQGLEFLIYFQGNSAPDKSGLPSDRFSAERTGGSVSTLTIQRTQQEDSAVYLCASSTRQGTDYGYTFGSGTRLTVV.

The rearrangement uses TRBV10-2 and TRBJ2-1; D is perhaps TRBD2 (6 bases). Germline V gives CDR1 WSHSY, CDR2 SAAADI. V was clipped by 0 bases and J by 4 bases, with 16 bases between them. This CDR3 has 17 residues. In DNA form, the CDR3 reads TGCGCCAGCAGTGAGTCTCCAGCTAGCGCCCAATACAATGAGCAGTTCTTC. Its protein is CASSESPASAQYNEQFF.

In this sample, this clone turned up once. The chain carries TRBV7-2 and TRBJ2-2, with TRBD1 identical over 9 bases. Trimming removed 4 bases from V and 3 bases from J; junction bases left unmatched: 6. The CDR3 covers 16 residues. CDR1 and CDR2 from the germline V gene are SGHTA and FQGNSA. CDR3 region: CASSWRTGVYTGELFF. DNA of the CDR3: TGTGCCAGCAGCTGGAGGACAGGGGTGTACACCGGGGAGCTGTTTTTT.

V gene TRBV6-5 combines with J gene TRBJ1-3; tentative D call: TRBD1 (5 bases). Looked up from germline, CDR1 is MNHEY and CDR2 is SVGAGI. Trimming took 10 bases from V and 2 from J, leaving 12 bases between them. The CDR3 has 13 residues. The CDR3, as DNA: TGTGCCACCGGTCTAGGGGCTGGAAACACCATATATTTT. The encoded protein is CATGLGAGNTIYF.

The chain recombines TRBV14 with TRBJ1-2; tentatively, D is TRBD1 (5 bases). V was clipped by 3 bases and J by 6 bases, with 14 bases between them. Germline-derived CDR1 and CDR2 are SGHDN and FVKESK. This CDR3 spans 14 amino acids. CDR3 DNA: TGTGCCAGCAGCCATTCCCGGGGGTTCAATGGCTACACCTTC. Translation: CASSHSRGFNGYTF.

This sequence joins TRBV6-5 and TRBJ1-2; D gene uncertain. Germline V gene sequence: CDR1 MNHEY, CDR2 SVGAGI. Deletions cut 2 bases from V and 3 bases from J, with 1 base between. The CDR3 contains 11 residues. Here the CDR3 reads CASSYDYGYTF. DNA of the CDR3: TGTGCCAGCAGTTACGACTATGGCTACACCTTC.

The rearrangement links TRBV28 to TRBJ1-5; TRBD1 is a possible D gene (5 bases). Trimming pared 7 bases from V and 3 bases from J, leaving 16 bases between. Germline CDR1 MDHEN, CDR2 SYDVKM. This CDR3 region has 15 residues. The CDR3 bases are TGTGCCAGCACCTTGTCCGGGGGGTCCAATCAGCCCCAGCATTTT. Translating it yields CASTLSGGSNQPQHF.

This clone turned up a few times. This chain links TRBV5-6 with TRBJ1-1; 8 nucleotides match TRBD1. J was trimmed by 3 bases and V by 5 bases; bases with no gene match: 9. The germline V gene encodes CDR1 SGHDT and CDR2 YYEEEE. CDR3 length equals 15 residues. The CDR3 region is CASRRPGGLDTEAFF. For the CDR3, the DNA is TGTGCCAGCAGGCGTCCAGGGGGCTTGGACACTGAAGCTTTCTTT.

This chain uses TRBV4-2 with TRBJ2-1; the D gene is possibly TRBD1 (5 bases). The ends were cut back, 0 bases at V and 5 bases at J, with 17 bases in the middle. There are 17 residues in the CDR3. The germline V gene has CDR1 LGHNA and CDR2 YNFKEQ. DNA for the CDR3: TGTGCCAGCAGCCAAGATCAGGGCACCCCCGCGAACAATGAGCAGTTCTTC. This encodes CASSQDQGTPANNEQFF.

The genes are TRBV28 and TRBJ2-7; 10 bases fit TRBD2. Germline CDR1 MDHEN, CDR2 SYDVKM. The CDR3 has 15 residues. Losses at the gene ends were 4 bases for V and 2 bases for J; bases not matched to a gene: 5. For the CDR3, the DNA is TGTGCCAGCAGTTGGCTAGCGGGAGCCGCCTACGAGCAGTACTTC. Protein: CASSWLAGAAYEQYF.

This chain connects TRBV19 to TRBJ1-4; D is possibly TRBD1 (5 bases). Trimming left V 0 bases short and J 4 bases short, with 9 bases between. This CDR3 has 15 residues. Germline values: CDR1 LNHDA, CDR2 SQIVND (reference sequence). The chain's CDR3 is CASSIEGRVNEKLFF. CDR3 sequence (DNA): TGTGCCAGTAGTATAGAAGGCAGGGTTAATGAAAAACTGTTTTTT. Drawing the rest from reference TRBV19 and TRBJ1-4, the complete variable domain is DGGITQSPKYLFRKEGQNVTLSCEQNLNHDAMYWYRQDPGQGLRLIYYSQIVNDFQKGDIAEGYSVSREKKESFPLTVTSAQKNPTAFYLCASSIEGRVNEKLFFGSGTQLSVL.

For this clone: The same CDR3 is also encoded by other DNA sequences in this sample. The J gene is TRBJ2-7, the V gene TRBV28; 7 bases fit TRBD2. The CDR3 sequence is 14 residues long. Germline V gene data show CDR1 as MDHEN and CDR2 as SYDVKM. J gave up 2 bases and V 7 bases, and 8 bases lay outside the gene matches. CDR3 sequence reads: CASTLGGTAYEQYF. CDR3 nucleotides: TGTGCCAGCACACTGGGGGGGACTGCCTACGAGCAGTACTTC.

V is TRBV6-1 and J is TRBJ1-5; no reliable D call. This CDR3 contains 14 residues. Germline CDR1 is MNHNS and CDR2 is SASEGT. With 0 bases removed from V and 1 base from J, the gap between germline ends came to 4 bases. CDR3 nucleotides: TGTGCCAGCAGTGAAGCGCACAGCAATCAGCCCCAGCATTTT. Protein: CASSEAHSNQPQHF.